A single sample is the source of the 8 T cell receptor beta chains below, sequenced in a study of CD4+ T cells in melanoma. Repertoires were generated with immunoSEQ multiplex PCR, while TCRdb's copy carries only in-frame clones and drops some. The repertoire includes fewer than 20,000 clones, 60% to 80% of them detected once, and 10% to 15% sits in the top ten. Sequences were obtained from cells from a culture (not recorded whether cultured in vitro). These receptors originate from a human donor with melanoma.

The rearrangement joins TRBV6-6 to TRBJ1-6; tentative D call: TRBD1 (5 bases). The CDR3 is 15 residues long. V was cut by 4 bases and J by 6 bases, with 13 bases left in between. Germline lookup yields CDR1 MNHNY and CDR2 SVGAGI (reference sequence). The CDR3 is CASSSEGRPNSPLHF. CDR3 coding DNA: TGTGCCAGCAGTTCCGAGGGGAGGCCTAATTCACCCCTCCACTTT.

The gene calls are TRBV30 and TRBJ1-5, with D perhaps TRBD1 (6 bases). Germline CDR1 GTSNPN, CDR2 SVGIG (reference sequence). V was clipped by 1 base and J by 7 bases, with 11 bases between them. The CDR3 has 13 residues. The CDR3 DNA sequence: TGTGCCTGGAGTGGGGGGCGCGACCAGCCCCAGCATTTT. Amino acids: CAWSGGRDQPQHF.

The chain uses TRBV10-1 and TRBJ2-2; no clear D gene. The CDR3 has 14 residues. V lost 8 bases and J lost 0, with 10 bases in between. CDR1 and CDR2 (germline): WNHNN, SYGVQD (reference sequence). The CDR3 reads CASRVSPNTGELFF. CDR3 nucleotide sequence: TGCGCCAGCCGGGTGTCACCGAACACCGGGGAGCTGTTTTTT.

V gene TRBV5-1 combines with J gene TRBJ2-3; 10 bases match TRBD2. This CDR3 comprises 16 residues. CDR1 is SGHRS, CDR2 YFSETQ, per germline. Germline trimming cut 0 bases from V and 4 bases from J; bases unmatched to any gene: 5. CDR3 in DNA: TGCGCCAGCAGCTTGGGGAGCGGGGGGGCCCCAGATACGCAGTATTTT. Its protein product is CASSLGSGGAPDTQYF.

The CDR3 sequence is CASSVFAGNYGYTF. In nucleotides, the CDR3 is TGTGCCAGCAGCGTGTTTGCGGGAAACTATGGCTACACCTTC. The J gene is TRBJ1-2, the V gene TRBV9; D ambiguous. Germline CDR1 reads SGDLS; CDR2 reads YYNGEE. The CDR3 covers 14 residues. Deletions cut 2 bases from V and 2 bases from J, with 10 bases between. Filled out from reference TRBV9 and TRBJ1-2, the complete variable domain reads DSGVTQTPKHLITATGQRVTLRCSPRSGDLSVYWYQQSLDQGLQFLIQYYNGEERAKGNILERFSAQQFPDLHSELNLSSLELGDSALYFCASSVFAGNYGYTFGSGTRLTVV.

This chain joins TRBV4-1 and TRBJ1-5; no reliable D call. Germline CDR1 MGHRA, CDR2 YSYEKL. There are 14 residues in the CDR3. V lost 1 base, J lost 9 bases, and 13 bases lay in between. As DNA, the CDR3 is TGCGCCAGCAGCCAAGGGGTCATGTTTTGGCCCCAGCATTTT. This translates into CASSQGVMFWPQHF.

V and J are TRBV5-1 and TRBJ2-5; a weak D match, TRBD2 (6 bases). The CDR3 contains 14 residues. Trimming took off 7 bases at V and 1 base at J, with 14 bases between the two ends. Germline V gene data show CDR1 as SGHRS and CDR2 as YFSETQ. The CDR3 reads CASGLGSSQETQYF. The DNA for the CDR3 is TGCGCCAGCGGGCTCGGGAGCTCCCAAGAGACCCAGTACTTC.

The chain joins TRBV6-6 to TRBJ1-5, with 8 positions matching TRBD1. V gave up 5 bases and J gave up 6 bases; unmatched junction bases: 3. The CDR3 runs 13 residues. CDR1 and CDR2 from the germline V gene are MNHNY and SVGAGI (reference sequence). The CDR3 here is CASSTGGGQPQHF. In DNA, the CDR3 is TGTGCCAGCAGTACAGGGGGAGGTCAGCCCCAGCATTTT.